This T cell receptor beta chain was sequenced in a study of T cell responses to AZD1222 COVID-19 vaccine. Produced via immunoSEQ multiplex PCR; TCRdb's table is partial and in-frame only. The table lists about 120,000 clones, roughly 86% of them singletons. General study findings and limits: Among spike-specific TCRs, nearly half reportedly target unmutated variant regions. Only six AZD1222 recipients tested seropositive at baseline. White British donors predominated, females outnumbered males, and clonal diversity was possibly underestimated.

About this clone itself: Its antigen remains unidentified.

Second-dose groups at about 4 or about 12 weeks were pooled. The CDR3 consists of 12 residues. The germline gives CDR1 SQVTM, CDR2 ANQGSEA. The germline V and J ends were trimmed by 6 bases and 6 bases, with 14 bases remaining between them. The genes are TRBV29-1 and TRBJ1-2; D not resolved. Sequenced here: peripheral blood, sampled 28 days after the second AZD1222 dose. The clonotype was recovered from an adult who received the AZD1222 COVID-19 vaccine. The CDR3, as DNA: TGCAGCGTCCCCGACAAAACCAATGGCTACACCTTC. It translates to CSVPDKTNGYTF.